This T cell receptor beta chain is drawn from a study of cytomegalovirus exposure and HLA in healthy donors. Study-wide context: Counted in an early data release were about 85 million unique TCRs from HLA-typed donors. Findings of the study overall: CMV serostatus stood as the only immune exposure information on hand. Later work showed greater clonal expansion in HLA-associated TCR beta chains than in equally common others.

The CDR3 consists of 17 residues. Looked up from germline, CDR1 is SGHDN and CDR2 is FVKESK. With 5 bases removed from V and 1 base from J, the gap between germline ends came to 19 bases. The PCR made use of 60 Vbeta and 13 Jbeta primers. Generated by immunoSEQ multiplex PCR, the TCRdb table keeps only in-frame clones and is missing some. The top ten clones hold approximately 5.4% of a sample with about 110,000 clones, approximately 70% of them seen once. As to this clone: The antigen is undetermined.

V and J are TRBV14 and TRBJ2-3; D remains ambiguous. The TCR comes from a woman aged 65 to 85 in good health and CMV-seropositive. The sequenced sample consisted of PBMCs. The CDR3 loop reads CASSGPRSLSGTDTQYF. CDR3 in DNA: TGTGCCAGCAGCGGGCCCCGAAGTCTCTCGGGCACAGATACGCAGTATTTT.